One and the same sample provided the 18 T cell receptor beta chains below, sequenced in a study of identical twins (TCRdb year 2016). Receptor amplification or capture employed 5' RACE. The listed sequencing device is Illumina HiSeq 2000. TCRdb took the public reads, trimmed them with fastp at Q25, ran MiXCR for clone calling and kept in-frame beta chains. Identical CDR3 proteins give one entry, which carries the most common genes and DNA. The sample yields about 470,000 distinct CDR3 sequences; more than 20% were counted once. Over 2.5% of the sample comes from the top ten. A further study also used this sample, focusing on T cells expressing NK-cell markers.

The sample comprised CD4+ T cells sorted from blood. The receptors shown here come from a woman in her late teens or twenties in good health.

This clonotype was counted only a few times. The CDR3 region is CASSLVAGGAFYEQYF. The CDR3 DNA follows: TGTGCCAGCAGCTTGGTCGCAGGGGGCGCTTTTTACGAGCAGTACTTC. The chain carries TRBV7-2 and TRBJ2-7, with 8 bases fitting TRBD1. With 3 bases clipped from V and 4 bases from J, the junction kept 11 bases outside the gene matches. Germline V gene data show CDR1 as SGHTA and CDR2 as FQGNSA. CDR3 length equals 16 residues.

The gene calls are TRBV7-8 and TRBJ2-6; possibly TRBD1 for D (6 bases). Trimming removed 2 bases at V and 0 bases at J, with 17 bases between. The CDR3 has 19 residues. The V gene's germline CDR1 is SGHVS and CDR2 FQNEAQ. The CDR3 loop reads CASSLQGHRRASGANVLTF. CDR3 DNA sequence: TGTGCCAGCAGCTTACAGGGACACCGAAGGGCCTCTGGGGCCAACGTCCTGACTTTC.

This chain links TRBV7-6 with TRBJ2-3; no firm D call. With 5 bases removed from V and 0 bases from J, the gap between germline ends came to 15 bases. The V gene's germline CDR1 is SGHVS and CDR2 FNYEAQ. The CDR3 is 16 amino acids. CDR3 loop: CASSPAGRLSTDTQYF. CDR3 nucleotides: TGTGCCAGCAGCCCAGCTGGGCGGCTTAGCACAGATACGCAGTATTTT.

The rearrangement uses TRBV18 and TRBJ2-3; D may be TRBD1 (6 bases). The CDR3 runs to 15 residues. The germline V and J ends were trimmed by 0 bases and 1 base, with 8 bases remaining between them. CDR1 and CDR2 from the germline V gene are KGHSH and LQKENI. The CDR3 reads CASSPPGQRTDTQYF. The CDR3 nucleotides are TGTGCCAGCTCACCACCTGGACAGCGCACAGATACGCAGTATTTT. The full variable domain, completed using reference TRBV18 and TRBJ2-3, is NAGVMQNPRHLVRRRGQEARLRCSPMKGHSHVYWYRQLPEEGLKFMVYLQKENIIDESGMPKERFSAEFPKEGPSILRIQQVVRGDSAAYFCASSPPGQRTDTQYFGPGTRLTVL.

The chain recombines TRBV5-1 with TRBJ2-1, with 9 bases identical to TRBD1. The germline V gene has CDR1 SGHRS and CDR2 YFSETQ. V was clipped by 4 bases and J by 7 bases; unmatched bases: 9. CDR3 length: 15 residues. CDR3 coding DNA: TGCGCCAGCAGCCGGGGACAGGGAAATTTAAATGAGCAGTTCTTC. Protein product: CASSRGQGNLNEQFF.

This chain connects TRBV11-1 to TRBJ2-1; 11 nucleotides line up with TRBD2. CDR1 is SGHAT and CDR2 is FQDESV in the germline V gene (reference sequence). The CDR3 extends over 15 amino acids. J gave up 5 bases and V 5 bases, and 5 bases lay outside the gene matches. CDR3 coding DNA: TGTGCCAGCAGCCAACTAGCGGGGGCGAACAATGAGCAGTTCTTC. Its protein product is CASSQLAGANNEQFF.

The chain uses TRBV20-1 and TRBJ2-1; 11 nucleotides agree with TRBD1. The CDR3 totals 14 residues. Germline V gives CDR1 DFQATT, CDR2 SNEGSKA (reference sequence). The V gene end was trimmed by 5 bases and the J gene end by 7 bases; junction bases not matched to a gene: 7. In DNA, the CDR3 is TGCAGTGCTGCCGGGACAGGGGGGTCGAATGAGCAGTTCTTC. Translating gives CSAAGTGGSNEQFF.

Only a few counts were recorded for this clonotype. The rearrangement uses TRBV5-1 and TRBJ2-1; 9 bases fit TRBD2. With 5 bases clipped from V and 3 bases from J, the junction kept 6 bases outside the gene matches. The V gene's germline CDR1 is SGHRS and CDR2 YFSETQ. The CDR3 has 15 amino acids. CDR3 residues: CASRSGTSYYNEQFF. DNA of the CDR3: TGCGCCAGCAGAAGTGGGACTAGCTACTACAATGAGCAGTTCTTC.

A note on this clonotype: Its ends do not fully match the called genes, so a read error is possible. V usage is TRBV20-1 and J usage is TRBJ2-1, with a possible D match to TRBD2 (6 bases). The germline gives CDR1 DFQATT, CDR2 SNEGSKA (reference sequence). The CDR3 is made up of 12 amino acids. CDR3 amino acids: CSARDRAAGGPF. CDR3 in DNA: TGCAGTGCTAGAGATCGGGCCGCAGGAGGGCCTTTC.

This clonotype was observed a few times. The chain employs TRBV21-1 and TRBJ2-1; the D segment call TRBD1 is taken from the table without a DNA check. TRBV21-1 is described as a pseudogene. This CDR3 is 16 amino acids long. The CDR3 nucleotides read TGTGCCAGCAGCAAAATTACAGGGGGGGAAAAAAATGAGCAGTTCTTC. This translates into CASSKITGGEKNEQFF.

This clonotype was seen more than once but under ten times. V gene TRBV11-2 combines with J gene TRBJ2-3; 10 nucleotides agree with TRBD2. V trimming: 2 bases; J trimming: 6 bases; junction bases outside the gene matches: 5. This CDR3 spans 15 amino acids. Germline CDR1 and CDR2: SGHAT and FQNNGV. CDR3 in DNA: TGTGCCAGCAGCTTAATCGGGACTAGCGCGGATACGCAGTATTTT. Protein product: CASSLIGTSADTQYF.

The chain has TRBV20-1 and TRBJ1-3; weak D call: TRBD1 (6 bases). There are 15 residues in the CDR3. The V gene's germline CDR1 is DFQATT and CDR2 SNEGSKA (reference sequence). V shed 1 base and J shed 4 bases, with 14 bases lying between them. The CDR3 region is CSARGVRGSGNTIYF. CDR3 nucleotide sequence: TGCAGTGCTAGAGGGGTCAGGGGTTCGGGAAACACCATATATTTT.

This clonotype showed up just a few times. J is TRBJ2-7 and V is TRBV5-1; D perhaps matches TRBD1 (5 bases). Germline values: CDR1 SGHRS, CDR2 YFSETQ. V gave up 1 base and J gave up 1 base, with 21 bases separating them. The CDR3 has 18 residues. CDR3 in amino acids: CASSLSTAIRGRSYEQYF. Written as DNA, the CDR3 is TGCGCCAGCAGCTTGTCGACGGCTATTAGGGGTCGTTCCTACGAGCAGTACTTC.

CDR3 coding DNA: TGCAGTGCTAGATGGGGACTAGCGGGAGTCGGCGAGCAGTACTTC. Its translation: CSARWGLAGVGEQYF. The chain combines TRBV20-1 with TRBJ2-7; 14 positions agree with TRBD2. Trimming took 2 bases from V and 6 from J; bases not matched to a gene: 6. In germline, CDR1 is DFQATT, CDR2 SNEGSKA (reference sequence). This CDR3 is built from 15 residues.

This clonotype has a handful of counts. The chain has TRBV7-9 and TRBJ1-1, with a tentative D call TRBD1 (5 bases). The CDR3 loop spans 13 amino acids. Germline-derived CDR1 and CDR2 are SEHNR and FQNEAQ (reference sequence). V lost 6 bases and J lost 1, with 9 bases in between. The CDR3 region has the DNA TGTGCCAGCAGACCGGACACGAACACTGAAGCTTTCTTT. This encodes CASRPDTNTEAFF.

This clonotype appeared many times. The chain uses TRBV7-2 and TRBJ2-7; no clear D gene. The CDR3 is made up of 12 amino acids. Germline lookup yields CDR1 SGHTA and CDR2 FQGNSA. V was shortened by 0 bases and J by 5 bases, with 5 bases between the two germline ends. The chain's CDR3 is CASSLAIHEQYF. CDR3 nucleotide sequence: TGTGCCAGCAGCTTAGCGATCCACGAGCAGTACTTC.

The chain recombines TRBV2 with TRBJ2-3; D is unresolved. The V and J ends lost 3 bases and 2 bases respectively, with 12 bases between them. The CDR3 loop spans 15 amino acids. Germline CDR1 SNHLY, CDR2 FYNNEI. The CDR3 DNA sequence: TGTGCCAGCAGTGATCCAAGGTCCTCCACAGATACGCAGTATTTT. This codes for CASSDPRSSTDTQYF. Full variable domain (outside the CDR3, taken from reference TRBV2 and TRBJ2-3): EPEVTQTPSHQVTQMGQEVILRCVPISNHLYFYWYRQILGQKVEFLVSFYNNEISEKSEIFDDQFSVERPDGSNFTLKIRSTKLEDSAMYFCASSDPRSSTDTQYFGPGTRLTVL.

The rearrangement links TRBV6-5 to TRBJ2-6; unclear D gene. Germline V gene lookup returns CDR1 MNHEY and CDR2 SVGAGI. The CDR3 totals 17 residues. Trimming removed 2 bases at V and 0 bases at J, with 11 bases between. The CDR3: CASSYRQMYSGANVLTF. The CDR3 nucleotides are TGTGCCAGCAGTTACAGGCAAATGTACTCTGGGGCCAACGTCCTGACTTTC.